This TCR beta chain was retrieved from a study of regulatory dendritic cells for organ transplantation (dated by TCRdb to 2016 to 2017). Regarding the complete study: To make regulatory dendritic cells, monocytes were cultured with vitamin D3 on days 0 and 4, plus IL-10 on day 4. TCRbeta repertoires were sequenced from sorted naive and memory CD4+ and CD8+ T cells before and after allostimulation with regulatory or mature dendritic cells. On day 6, LPS was added to the DC cultures to test how the DCs responded to a strong maturation-inducing agent.

General conclusions and limits of the study: Repertoires were highly diverse in naive CD4+ and CD8+ T cells, less diverse in memory cells, and most oligoclonal in memory CD8+ cells. In both subjects, allostimulation led to expansion of memory CD8+ clones, though the expansion induced by regulatory dendritic cells appeared to be more limited than that induced by mature dendritic cells. Of the resting subsets, the one holding the most alloreactive TCR clonotypes was memory CD8+ T cells. Only a couple of subjects were sequenced, and considerable between-individual heterogeneity in the alloreactive memory CD8+ T cell pool was noted by the authors.

Sorted T cell subsets were CFSE-labeled and co-cultured for under 6 days with allogeneic regulatory or mature dendritic cells at a 1:10 DC:T ratio. FACS was used to sort naive T cells as CD45RA+ cells and memory T cells as CD45RO+ CD4+ or CD8+ cells. T cells for TCR sequencing came from a couple of healthy control subjects. The Qiagen DNeasy Blood & Tissue Kit was used for extraction of genomic DNA. TCRbeta CDR3 regions were amplified by multiplexed two-step PCR using Vbeta-specific forward primers and Jbeta-specific reverse primers. Through the immunoSEQ service, the TCRbeta libraries were run on an Illumina instrument for sequencing. In the source study's methods: IMGT annotation was used to assign V, D and J genes, and synthetic CDR3 analogues were used to correct the counts for multiplex PCR bias. Repertoire clonality was computed in the immunoSEQ Analyzer as one minus normalized Shannon entropy. Clonal expansion was defined by Fisher's exact test with Benjamini-Hochberg false discovery rate control, using two-tailed P<0.01. The clones in this table, taken by TCRdb from immuneACCESS, are in-frame only. Not every clone is retained; where verified, under half of the shortfall comes from an unresolved V gene, and the cause of the rest is unknown. From that table come the V and J calls and clone size; the DNA was used to work out D and trimming. Here the sample has about 7,800 clones; around 70% occur a single time. The ten largest make up over 3.5% of the sample.

Trimming takes 1 base from V and 4 bases from J, and the germline ends sit 14 bases apart. Looking up the germline V gene yields CDR1 SNHLY and CDR2 FYNNEI. The CDR3, from cysteine to phenylalanine, totals 16 residues. Just the 48-base CDR3 DNA is kept, in frame starting at base 1. A remark on this clone: Its cognate antigen has yet to be identified. No per-base quality is available; no much larger clone lies one base away.

The sequence links TRBV2 to TRBJ2-1; TRBD1 is possibly the D segment (8 matching bases). Input material: memory CD4+ T cells from blood cultured with dendritic cells. The cell subset or site label, as the study defines it: CD45RO+ memory T cells. The receptor comes from a human donor in good health. The CDR3 here reads CASSEGTGGAYNEQFF. The DNA sequence is TGTGCCAGCAGTGAAGGAACAGGGGGGGCATACAATGAGCAGTTCTTC. Supplemented by the reference TRBV2 and TRBJ2-1 proteins around the CDR3, the complete variable domain is EPEVTQTPSHQVTQMGQEVILRCVPISNHLYFYWYRQILGQKVEFLVSFYNNEISEKSEIFDDQFSVERPDGSNFTLKIRSTKLEDSAMYFCASSEGTGGAYNEQFFGPGTRLTVL.